The count of the clone carrying this TCR beta chain is one. This entry comes from a study of OX40 agonist ivuxolimab in advanced cancers. CDR1 ENHRY and CDR2 SYGVKD come from the germline V gene. This CDR3 contains 14 residues. Between the trimmed V and J ends, which lost 4 bases and 1 base, there was a span of 10 bases. The data were produced by immunoSEQ multiplex PCR, yet TCRdb's version contains in-frame clones alone and is incomplete. This table holds more than 65,000 clones, 84% found once. The genes are TRBV10-3 and TRBJ1-1; D is possibly TRBD1 (5 bases). Source: CD4+ or CD8+ T cells sorted from blood, taken in a trial of the OX40 agonist ivuxolimab. This sequence originates from an adult with an advanced solid tumor such as melanoma, head and neck, liver or kidney cancer. As DNA, the CDR3 is TGTGCCATCAGTGGGTACCAGGGGAACACTGAAGCTTTCTTT. Protein sequence: CAISGYQGNTEAFF.